A selection of T cell receptor beta chains follows, all from one sample in a study of T cells after posttransplantation cyclophosphamide. TCRdb's table, derived via immunoSEQ multiplex PCR, lists solely in-frame clones and lacks some. The sample includes over 35,000 clones, none of them occurring once. The sample consisted of PBMCs. The source of these receptors is a man aged 45-60 years in good health, CMV-negative, and a related stem cell transplant donor. Each CDR3 is given with its conserved first and last residue. A D gene is named only where the DNA matches it firmly. Clone size is given for some rows only: seen once, a few or many times, or a class if the clone is expanded.

clone size	V gene	J gene	D gene	CDR3 DNA	CDR3 protein
many	TRBV4-3	TRBJ1-6	NA	TGCGCCAGCAGCCAAGTCACCGGGAGAGCGGATTCACCCCTCCACTTT	CASSQVTGRADSPLHF
NA	TRBV18	TRBJ2-7	NA	TGTGCCAGCTCACCAGGGCTCGACGAGCAGTACTTC	CASSPGLDEQYF
many	TRBV9	TRBJ2-2	TRBD2	TGTGCCAGCAGCTCGTTGACTAGCGCCAACACCGGGGAGCTGTTTTTT	CASSSLTSANTGELFF
many	TRBV7-2	TRBJ2-3	TRBD2	TGTGCCAGCAGCGCCCGACTAGCGGATAGCACAGATACGCAGTATTTT	CASSARLADSTDTQYF
many	TRBV7-9	TRBJ1-1	NA	TGTGCCAGCAGCCCCGGGGACACTGAAGCTTTCTTT	CASSPGDTEAFF
NA	TRBV7-6	TRBJ2-1	TRBD1	TGTGCCAGCAGCTTCAGGGGGCAGGACTACAATGAGCAGTTCTTC	CASSFRGQDYNEQFF
many	TRBV6-5	TRBJ1-1	TRBD1	TGTGCCAGCAGTCGACAGGGAGTCACTGAAGCTTTCTTT	CASSRQGVTEAFF
many	TRBV11-3	TRBJ1-1	NA	TGTGCCAGCAGCTCCAGCGGAGTAGGCACTGAAGCTTTCTTT	CASSSSGVGTEAFF
many	TRBV6-5	TRBJ1-1	TRBD1	TGTGCCAGCAGTTACCGAGGACAGGGCGGTTGCACTGAAGCTTTCTTT	CASSYRGQGGCTEAFF
many	TRBV14	TRBJ2-3	TRBD1	TGTGCCAGCAGCCAATCTCCGGGACAGGGCACAGATACGCAGTATTTT	CASSQSPGQGTDTQYF
many	TRBV7-9	TRBJ2-3	TRBD2	TGTGCCAGCAGCTTAGGGACTAGAGGGGATACGCAGTATTTT	CASSLGTRGDTQYF
many	TRBV5-4	TRBJ1-2	NA	TGTGCCAGCAGTCCCTTACAGGGAATCTATGGCTACACCTTC	CASSPLQGIYGYTF
many	TRBV5-1	TRBJ2-1	NA	TGCGCCAGCAGCTTGGGACAGGCGAGCTACAATGAGCAGTTCTTC	CASSLGQASYNEQFF
many	TRBV6-1	TRBJ2-1	NA	TGTGCCAGCAGTGATTTCTCCAATGAGCAGTTCTTC	CASSDFSNEQFF
many	TRBV5-1	TRBJ2-2	NA	TGCGCCAGCAGCTTACCGACATCGAACACCGGGGAGCTGTTTTTT	CASSLPTSNTGELFF
many	TRBV27	TRBJ1-1	NA	TGTGCCAGCAGTTTGGAGGGAGGTACTGAAGCTTTCTTT	CASSLEGGTEAFF
many	TRBV27	TRBJ2-7	NA	TGTGCCAGCAGTACGAGGGGGGAGCAGTACTTC	CASSTRGEQYF
many	TRBV5-1	TRBJ2-7	NA	TGCGCCAGCAGCTTAAGACAATCCTACGAGCAGTACTTC	CASSLRQSYEQYF
many	TRBV28	TRBJ1-5	TRBD1	TGTGCCAGCATCCCTCACCGGGACAGGGGAAAATTAGTGAATCAGCCCCAGCATTTT	CASIPHRDRGKLVNQPQHF
many	TRBV5-1	TRBJ2-3	NA	TGCGCCAGCAGCTTGGGAAAAGCGGTAGAGGTGACAGATACGCAGTATTTT	CASSLGKAVEVTDTQYF
many	TRBV19	TRBJ2-4	TRBD1	TGTGCCAGTAGTATTGGGGACAGGGTGGGGGTCAAAAACATTCAGTACTTC	CASSIGDRVGVKNIQYF
many	TRBV27	TRBJ2-7	NA	TGTGCCAGCAGTTTAAAGGTAGCCTCCGAGCAGTACTTC	CASSLKVASEQYF
many	TRBV7-2	TRBJ2-1	NA	TGTGCCAGCAGCTTAGCTTTAGCGGCTGGTTACAATGAGCAGTTCTTC	CASSLALAAGYNEQFF
many	TRBV5-1	TRBJ2-2	NA	TGCGCCAGCAGCTCGGGGAACACCGGGGAGCTGTTTTTT	CASSSGNTGELFF
many	TRBV6-5	TRBJ1-4	NA	TGTGCCAGCAGTCGGACAGTTAATGAAAAACTGTTTTTT	CASSRTVNEKLFF
NA	TRBV15	TRBJ2-7	TRBD1	TGTGCCACCAGCAGAGATACAGGGGGCTCCTACGAGCAGTACTTC	CATSRDTGGSYEQYF
NA	TRBV18	TRBJ2-1	TRBD2	TGTGCCAGCTCACCGGGTCTAGCGGGAGAACTTGAGCAGTTCTTC	CASSPGLAGELEQFF
many	TRBV14	TRBJ1-2	TRBD1	TGTGCCAGCAGCTCCGAAACAGGGGTTTTACTCTATGGCTACACCTTC	CASSSETGVLLYGYTF